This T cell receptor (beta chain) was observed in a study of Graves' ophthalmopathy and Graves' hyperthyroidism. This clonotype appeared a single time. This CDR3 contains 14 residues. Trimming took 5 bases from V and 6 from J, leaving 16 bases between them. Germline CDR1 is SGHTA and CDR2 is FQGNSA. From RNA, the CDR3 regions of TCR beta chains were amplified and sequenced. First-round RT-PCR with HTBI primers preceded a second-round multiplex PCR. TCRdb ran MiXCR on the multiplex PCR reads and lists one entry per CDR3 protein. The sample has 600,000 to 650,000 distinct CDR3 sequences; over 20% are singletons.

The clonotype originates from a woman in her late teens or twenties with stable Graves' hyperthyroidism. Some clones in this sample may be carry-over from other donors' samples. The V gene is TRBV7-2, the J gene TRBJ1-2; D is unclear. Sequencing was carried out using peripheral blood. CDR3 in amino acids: CASSPRSRFHGYTF. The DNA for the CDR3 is TGTGCCAGCAGCCCACGCAGCAGGTTCCATGGCTACACCTTC.